The clone carrying this T cell receptor (beta chain) was seen once. CDR3 length: 12 residues. The data were taken from a study of shared clonotypes between healthy human individuals. Sequencing was performed with immunoSEQ multiplex PCR; in TCRdb, only in-frame clones are kept and a portion is missing. Of some 1 million clones listed, approximately 70% are singletons. The source is a man in his late teens or twenties in good health. The sample comprised memory CD4+ T cells sorted from blood. Subset of the sample: CD45RA-negative fraction. This chain uses TRBV12-1 with TRBJ2-3; the table names TRBD2, a call not compared with the DNA. TRBV12-1 is listed as a pseudogene. The CDR3 protein is CASSFRTDTQYF. The CDR3, as DNA: TGTGCCAGCAGCTTTCGGACAGATACGCAGTATTTT.